One sample yielded the 15 T cell receptor beta chains listed below, sequenced in a study of blood T cell repertoires in COVID-19. The protocol was immunoSEQ multiplex PCR, while the TCRdb copy is restricted to in-frame clones and leaves out a portion. The profile shows about 240,000 clones, about four fifths of them singletons. The sequencing input was peripheral blood. The receptor source for this set is a young woman with acute or convalescent COVID-19.

The rearrangement uses TRBV13 and TRBJ1-2; the match to TRBD1 covers 7 bases. V gave up 6 bases and J gave up 4 bases; unmatched junction bases: 8. CDR3 length equals 14 residues. CDR1 PRHDT and CDR2 FYEKMQ come from the germline V gene (reference sequence). In DNA form, the CDR3 reads TGTGCCAGCAGTCCGGCGGCAGGGGGCTATGGCTACACCTTC. Its translation is CASSPAAGGYGYTF.

The chain combines TRBV19 with TRBJ2-1; 7 bases are shared with TRBD2. Trimming cost V 3 bases and J 7 bases; bases outside gene matches: 6. The CDR3 has 14 amino acids. Germline lookup yields CDR1 LNHDA and CDR2 SQIVND (reference sequence). The CDR3 DNA follows: TGTGCCAGTAGTATGGGAGCGGGAAGGAATGAGCAGTTCTTC. The encoded protein is CASSMGAGRNEQFF.

The V and J genes are TRBV10-3 and TRBJ2-7; D may be TRBD1 (6 bases). Trimming shortened V by 2 bases and J by 1 base, and 12 bases separated the two germline ends. The CDR3 covers 15 residues. The V gene's germline CDR1 is ENHRY and CDR2 SYGVKD. The CDR3 sequence: CAISEDGTSSYEQYF. Here the CDR3 DNA reads TGTGCCATCAGTGAGGACGGGACAAGTTCCTACGAGCAGTACTTC.

This clone came up a few times. The chain links TRBV5-8 to TRBJ1-4; 10 bases fit TRBD1. Germline CDR1 SGHTS, CDR2 YDEGEE. This CDR3 spans 15 amino acids. With V trimmed by 3 bases and J by 3 bases, 2 bases remained unmatched. The CDR3 DNA sequence: TGTGCCAGCAGCTCGGGGACAGGGGCTAATGAAAAACTGTTTTTT. Protein: CASSSGTGANEKLFF.

The chain recombines TRBV11-2 with TRBJ2-6; D gene unclear. V shed 1 base and J shed 1 base, with 8 bases lying between them. Germline V CDR1 and CDR2: SGHAT, FQNNGV. The length of the CDR3 is 16 residues. CDR3 sequence (DNA): TGTGCCAGCAGCTTAGTGGCTTCATCTGGGGCCAACGTCCTGACTTTC. This translates into CASSLVASSGANVLTF.

The chain joins TRBV30 to TRBJ1-6; 7 bases map to TRBD1. The CDR3 has 15 residues. V was pared by 2 bases and J by 4 bases, with 5 bases of the junction left unmatched. Germline CDR1 GTSNPN, CDR2 SVGIG (reference sequence). The CDR3 nucleotides read TGTGCCTGGAGTCCCCGGACAGGATATAATTCACCCCTCCACTTT. Amino acids: CAWSPRTGYNSPLHF.

The chain carries TRBV9 and TRBJ1-3; D is uncertain. Germline CDR1 SGDLS, CDR2 YYNGEE. CDR3 length: 15 residues. Trimming cost V 3 bases and J 0 bases, with 10 bases left between them. The CDR3 nucleotides are TGTGCCAGCAGCGCTGGCGGAGCCTCTGGAAACACCATATATTTT. This sequence encodes CASSAGGASGNTIYF.

This chain's CDR3 is CASSSGAATDTQYF. For the CDR3, the DNA is TGTGCCAGCAGTTCAGGAGCGGCCACAGATACGCAGTATTTT. The genes are TRBV6-2 or TRBV6-3 and TRBJ2-3, with D tentatively TRBD2 (5 bases). CDR3 size: 14 residues. Germline CDR1 is MNHEY and CDR2 is SVGEGT. The ends were cut back, 4 bases at V and 2 bases at J, with 10 bases in the middle.

This chain connects TRBV9 to TRBJ2-1; 13 bases match TRBD2. The CDR3 sequence is 15 residues long. V lost 4 bases and J lost 10; bases outside the gene matches: 8. Germline values: CDR1 SGDLS, CDR2 YYNGEE. The CDR3 region is CASSQGLAGVREQFF. The CDR3 DNA reads TGTGCCAGCAGCCAAGGACTAGCGGGAGTCAGGGAGCAGTTCTTC.

This clone was seen more than once but under ten times. The CDR3 DNA sequence: TGTGCCTGGGGGGACAGGGGACGCAATCAGCCCCAGCATTTT. Protein sequence: CAWGDRGRNQPQHF. The V and J genes are TRBV30 and TRBJ1-5; 10 bases fit TRBD1. The V segment lost 5 bases and the J segment 2 bases; nucleotides outside the gene matches: 3. CDR3 length equals 14 residues. Per the germline V gene, CDR1 is GTSNPN and CDR2 is SVGIG (reference sequence).

Turning to this clone: At one end the junction does not follow the germline gene, possibly because of a read error. The V call is TRBV7-7, the J call TRBJ2-1; 9 bases are shared with TRBD2. The germline CDR1 and CDR2 sequences are SSHAT and FNYEAQ (reference sequence). CDR3 length: 15 residues. CDR3 bases: TGTGCTAGCAGCTTAGTTAGCGGGAGTAGTATTGAGCAGTTCTTC. This gives the protein CASSLVSGSSIEQFF. The variable domain in full, completed from reference TRBV7-7 and TRBJ2-1, reads GAGVSQSPRYKVTKRGQDVTLRCDPISSHATLYWYQQALGQGPEFLTYFNYEAQPDKSGLPSDRFSAERPEGSISTLTIQRTEQRDSAMYRCASSLVSGSSIEQFFGPGTRLTVL.

The chain joins TRBV27 to TRBJ2-5, with D perhaps TRBD2 (6 bases). Germline V lookup: CDR1 MNHEY, CDR2 SMNVEV (reference sequence). V gave up 4 bases and J gave up 6 bases, with 15 bases separating them. The CDR3 consists of 14 residues. CDR3 nucleotides: TGTGCCAGCAGTTCTTTACTAGCAAAAAAGACCCAGTACTTC. Its translation is CASSSLLAKKTQYF.

The V call is TRBV6-6, the J call TRBJ1-2, with TRBD1 matching 7 bases. Germline CDR1 and CDR2: MNHNY and SVGAGI (reference sequence). V lost 8 bases and J lost 4; bases outside the gene matches: 4. This CDR3 contains 12 residues. Here the CDR3 reads CASLDRVYGYTF. As DNA, the CDR3 is TGTGCCAGCCTAGACAGGGTCTATGGCTACACCTTC.

The CDR3 DNA follows: TGTGCCAGCAGTCGTGCGGGGTTTACTAATGAAAAACTGTTTTTT. It encodes CASSRAGFTNEKLFF. This rearrangement joins TRBV7-2 to TRBJ1-4; no definite D call. CDR3 length: 15 residues. The germline V gene has CDR1 SGHTA and CDR2 FQGNSA. V was clipped by 6 bases and J by 2 bases, with 13 bases between them.

V usage is TRBV6-5 and J usage is TRBJ1-2; weak D call: TRBD1 (5 bases). CDR1 is MNHEY, CDR2 SVGAGI, per germline. The V end was cut by 9 bases, the J end by 4 bases, with 15 bases between. The length of the CDR3 is 13 residues. The CDR3 here is CASDGALLYGYTF. CDR3 nucleotide sequence: TGTGCCAGTGATGGGGCGCTCCTCTATGGCTACACCTTC.